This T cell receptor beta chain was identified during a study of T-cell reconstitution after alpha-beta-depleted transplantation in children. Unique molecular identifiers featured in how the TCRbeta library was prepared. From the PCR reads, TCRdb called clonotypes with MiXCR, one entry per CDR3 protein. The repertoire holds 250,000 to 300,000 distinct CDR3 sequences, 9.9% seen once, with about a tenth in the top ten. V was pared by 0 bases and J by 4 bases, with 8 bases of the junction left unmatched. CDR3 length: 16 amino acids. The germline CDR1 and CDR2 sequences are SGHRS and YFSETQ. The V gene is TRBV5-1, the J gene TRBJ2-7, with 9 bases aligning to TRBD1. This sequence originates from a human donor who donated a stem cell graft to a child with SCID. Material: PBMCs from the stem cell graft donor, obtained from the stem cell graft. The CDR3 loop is CASSLELGQGWYEQYF. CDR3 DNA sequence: TGCGCCAGCAGCTTGGAACTGGGACAGGGATGGTACGAGCAGTACTTC.